This TCR beta chain is from a study of blood T cells in healthy people across ages. For the second PCR, which ran for about 7 to 11 cycles, a sample-barcoded 5' primer and a J-beta primer mix were used. MiXCR, run by TCRdb on the 5' RACE reads, gives a single entry per CDR3 protein. The sample has about 1.5 million distinct CDR3 sequences, 40% to 45% seen once. The CDR3 is 15 amino acids. Germline loops: CDR1 MDHEN, CDR2 SYDVKM. The V gene lost 6 bases and the J gene lost 1 base, with 15 bases spanning the gap. Each donor had around 9.8 milliliters of peripheral blood drawn. This receptor was taken from a woman aged 18-35 years in good health. The sample was blood. This chain uses TRBV28 with TRBJ1-1; perhaps TRBD1 as D (6 bases). CDR3 region: CASRVSTGGNTEAFF. CDR3 sequence (DNA): TGTGCCAGCAGGGTCTCGACAGGCGGGAACACTGAAGCTTTCTTT. Using reference TRBV28 and TRBJ1-1 for the parts outside the CDR3, the full variable domain is DVKVTQSSRYLVKRTGEKVFLECVQDMDHENMFWYRQDPGLGLRLIYFSYDVKMKEKGDIPEGYSVSREKKERFSLILESASTNQTSMYLCASRVSTGGNTEAFFGQGTRLTVV.